A single sample is the source of the 24 T cell receptor beta chains below, sequenced in a study of radiotherapy plus CTLA-4 blockade in lung cancer. The repertoire was sequenced with immunoSEQ multiplex PCR; TCRdb's copy has only in-frame clones and lacks some. In the table there are roughly 62,000 clones, 60% to 80% of which are singletons. The input for sequencing was peripheral blood, taken from a patient treated with radiotherapy plus ipilimumab. These TCRs come from a human donor with non-small cell lung cancer who had a complete response to radiotherapy plus ipilimumab.

The chain carries TRBV7-2 and TRBJ2-3; D perhaps matches TRBD2 (6 bases). The CDR3 is 14 residues long. Deletions cut 3 bases from V and 4 bases from J, with 11 bases between. Germline V gives CDR1 SGHTA, CDR2 FQGNSA. CDR3 nucleotides: TGTGCCAGCAGCTTTTATGGGAGGCCAGATACGCAGTATTTT. It encodes CASSFYGRPDTQYF.

This chain connects TRBV6-1 to TRBJ1-1; D is perhaps TRBD1 (6 bases). The CDR3 consists of 11 residues. Trimming took off 6 bases at V and 7 bases at J, with 9 bases between the two ends. CDR1 MNHNS and CDR2 SASEGT come from the germline V gene. This CDR3 is CASSGQIEAFF. Here the CDR3 DNA reads TGTGCCAGCAGCGGACAGATTGAAGCTTTCTTT.

This chain joins TRBV6-5 and TRBJ1-2, with D maybe TRBD1 (6 bases). CDR1 and CDR2 (germline): MNHEY, SVGAGI. The CDR3 sequence is 15 residues long. The V end lost 6 bases, the J end lost 0 bases, and 14 bases lay between the germline ends. Written as DNA, the CDR3 is TGTGCCAGCAGCCCTTGGACAGACGCTAACTATGGCTACACCTTC. This encodes CASSPWTDANYGYTF.

The V and J genes are TRBV5-5 and TRBJ2-7; the match to TRBD1 covers 8 bases. This CDR3 comprises 15 residues. CDR1 and CDR2 (germline): SGHKS, YYEKEE (reference sequence). V lost 4 bases to trimming and J lost 9 bases; unmatched junction nucleotides: 15. The CDR3 DNA reads TGTGCCAGCAGCCCTGCGGCTGGACAGGGCGGTCGGCAGTACGTC. Translated: CASSPAAGQGGRQYV.

The rearrangement uses TRBV28 and TRBJ2-7; 10 nucleotides align to TRBD1. J lost 2 bases, V lost 4 bases, and 5 bases had no gene match. In germline, CDR1 is MDHEN, CDR2 SYDVKM. The CDR3 totals 15 residues. Written as DNA, the CDR3 is TGTGCCAGCAGTTCGCCGGGACAGGGGACCTACGAGCAGTACTTC. Encoded protein: CASSSPGQGTYEQYF.

The V call is TRBV18, the J call TRBJ1-2, with 7 bases lining up with TRBD1. V was pared by 4 bases and J by 0 bases, with 8 bases of the junction left unmatched. Germline CDR1 is KGHSH and CDR2 is LQKENI. There are 16 residues in the CDR3. The CDR3 DNA reads TGTGCCAGCTCACTTCGACAGGGACCCACTAACTATGGCTACACCTTC. Translated, it gives CASSLRQGPTNYGYTF.

This clone was observed a handful of times. The gene calls are TRBV6-1 and TRBJ1-1; 8 nucleotides agree with TRBD1. The ends lost 5 bases at V and 3 bases at J; junction bases unmatched: 5. Germline V lookup: CDR1 MNHNS, CDR2 SASEGT. CDR3 length: 14 amino acids. The CDR3 sequence is CASSWTGRDTEAFF. DNA for the CDR3: TGTGCCAGCAGTTGGACAGGGAGGGACACTGAAGCTTTCTTT.

The chain carries TRBV9 and TRBJ2-3, with D possibly matching TRBD2 (5 bases). Trimming cost V 4 bases and J 0 bases, with 21 bases left between them. Germline-derived CDR1 and CDR2 are SGDLS and YYNGEE. The CDR3 consists of 18 residues. CDR3 nucleotides: TGTGCCAGCAGCCCTAAATTGTTCGGGGTGGGCAGCACAGATACGCAGTATTTT. This encodes CASSPKLFGVGSTDTQYF.

The CDR3 sequence is CASGRSGGNEQYF. The DNA for the CDR3 is TGTGCCAGTGGTCGTAGCGGGGGGAACGAGCAGTACTTC. The rearrangement uses TRBV2 and TRBJ2-7, with 10 bases that match TRBD2. The CDR3 is made up of 13 amino acids. Germline CDR1 is SNHLY and CDR2 is FYNNEI. V shed 9 bases and J 5 bases; nucleotides not matched to a gene: 7. Using reference TRBV2 and TRBJ2-7 for the parts outside the CDR3, the full variable domain is EPEVTQTPSHQVTQMGQEVILRCVPISNHLYFYWYRQILGQKVEFLVSFYNNEISEKSEIFDDQFSVERPDGSNFTLKIRSTKLEDSAMYFCASGRSGGNEQYFGPGTRLTVT.

This clone is a singleton in its sample. The chain uses TRBV19 and TRBJ1-4, with D perhaps TRBD1 (5 bases). CDR3 length equals 13 residues. In germline, CDR1 is LNHDA, CDR2 SQIVND (reference sequence). Deletions cut 7 bases from V and 7 bases from J, with 13 bases between. The CDR3 region is CASTGRAFEKLFF. In DNA form, the CDR3 reads TGTGCCAGTACAGGGAGGGCGTTTGAAAAACTGTTTTTT.

The chain carries TRBV19 and TRBJ1-2, with D tentatively TRBD1 (5 bases). With 4 bases removed from V and 0 bases from J, the gap between germline ends came to 9 bases. Germline values: CDR1 LNHDA, CDR2 SQIVND (reference sequence). The length of the CDR3 is 14 residues. The CDR3 coding sequence is TGTGCCAGTAGTAGGGGACGGACTAACTATGGCTACACCTTC. The encoded protein is CASSRGRTNYGYTF.

The chain is built from TRBV5-4 and TRBJ2-5; TRBD2 matches at 8 bases. The CDR3 length is 15 residues. Looked up from germline, CDR1 is SGHNT and CDR2 is YYREEE (reference sequence). Trimming removed 3 bases from V and 1 base from J; junction bases left unmatched: 5. CDR3 nucleotides: TGTGCCAGCAGCTCAACCGGGACTAGCCAAGAGACCCAGTACTTC. Translated: CASSSTGTSQETQYF.

This clone was detected once. The V and J genes are TRBV7-2 and TRBJ1-3; a possible D gene is TRBD1 (5 bases). In germline, CDR1 is SGHTA, CDR2 FQGNSA. V was shortened by 5 bases and J by 0 bases, with 8 bases between the two germline ends. The CDR3 runs 14 residues. The CDR3 DNA sequence: TGTGCCAGCAGCCCGACAGCCTCTGGAAACACCATATATTTT. Its translation is CASSPTASGNTIYF. Complete variable domain (other parts from reference TRBV7-2 and TRBJ1-3): GAGVSQSPSNKVTEKGKDVELRCDPISGHTALYWYRQSLGQGLEFLIYFQGNSAPDKSGLPSDRFSAERTGGSVSTLTIQRTQQEDSAVYLCASSPTASGNTIYFGEGSWLTVV.

This chain links TRBV7-8 with TRBJ2-7; D is possibly TRBD2 (6 bases). Germline CDR1 reads SGHVS; CDR2 reads FQNEAQ. Trimming stripped 0 bases from V and 0 bases from J, with 15 bases between. The CDR3 consists of 17 residues. This CDR3 is CASSLAHGGPFSYEQYF. CDR3 coding DNA: TGTGCCAGCAGCTTAGCGCACGGAGGGCCTTTCTCCTACGAGCAGTACTTC.

The rearrangement links TRBV7-8 to TRBJ1-5; D unresolved. CDR3 length: 12 residues. V lost 5 bases and J 7 bases, leaving 9 bases between the germline ends. Germline CDR1 and CDR2: SGHVS and FQNEAQ. Written as DNA, the CDR3 is TGTGCCAGCAGCCAAATTGGGCAGCCCCAGCATTTT. As protein: CASSQIGQPQHF.

As regards this clone: The junction departs from germline at one end; a sequencing error may be responsible. This rearrangement joins TRBV7-7 to TRBJ1-4; 8 bases are shared with TRBD1. This CDR3 region has 13 residues. Looked up from germline, CDR1 is SSHAT and CDR2 is FNYEAQ (reference sequence). The CDR3 DNA reads as TGTGCTAGCAGCTTAAACAGGGGGGAAAAACTGTTTTTT. This gives the protein CASSLNRGEKLFF.

This clone appeared a few times. The V call is TRBV6-1, the J call TRBJ1-1, with D perhaps TRBD1 (6 bases). This CDR3 comprises 11 residues. With 5 bases removed from V and 6 bases from J, the gap between germline ends came to 7 bases. Looked up from germline, CDR1 is MNHNS and CDR2 is SASEGT. CDR3 in DNA: TGTGCCAGCAGTCGGGGGCCTGAAGCTTTCTTT. Translating gives CASSRGPEAFF.

In the case of this clone: A read error may account for a junction end that differs from germline. The gene calls are TRBV11-2 and TRBJ2-3; D unclear. The CDR3 spans 12 residues. The germline gives CDR1 SGHAT, CDR2 FQNNGV. CDR3 loop: CASSSSRDTQYF. CDR3 in DNA: TGTGCCAGCAGCTCGAGCAGAGATACGCAGTATTTT.

The V call is TRBV4-1, the J call TRBJ2-1, with D possibly TRBD2 on 5 matching bases. Germline V gives CDR1 MGHRA, CDR2 YSYEKL. The CDR3 length is 15 residues. Trimming took 4 bases from V and 7 from J, leaving 17 bases between them. The CDR3 here is CASSPSPRPGNEQFF. The CDR3 bases are TGCGCCAGCAGCCCCTCTCCCCGTCCGGGGAATGAGCAGTTCTTC.

The rearrangement joins TRBV27 to TRBJ2-3; possibly TRBD1 for D (6 bases). The CDR3 is made up of 16 amino acids. CDR1 and CDR2 (germline): MNHEY, SMNVEV (reference sequence). V was pared by 5 bases and J by 2 bases, with 17 bases between. In nucleotides, the CDR3 is TGTGCCAGCAGTAGAAAGGGGACACTCTACACAGATACGCAGTATTTT. Translated, it gives CASSRKGTLYTDTQYF.

This clone was seen more than once but under ten times. The J gene is TRBJ1-1, the V gene TRBV6-6, with D perhaps TRBD1 (5 bases). The CDR3 runs to 14 residues. Trimming cost V 8 bases and J 11 bases, with 24 bases left between them. Germline assignment: CDR1 MNHNY and CDR2 SVGAGI (reference sequence). The CDR3 nucleotides are TGTGCCAGCTCCTCTCCGGGGAGGGTGGGGGAGGCTTTCTTT. Translation gives CASSSPGRVGEAFF.

Only a few counts were recorded for this clone. V and J are TRBV18 and TRBJ2-7; 7 bases are a match to TRBD2. Germline V gene data show CDR1 as KGHSH and CDR2 as LQKENI. The CDR3 contains 20 residues. V dropped 6 bases and J dropped 3; count of bases not matched to a gene: 26. DNA of the CDR3: TGTGCCAGCTCCCCCAACCGGCTAGGGTGGCGGGCTAGCGGAATCTACGAGCAGTACGTC. It translates to CASSPNRLGWRASGIYEQYV.

The V and J genes are TRBV6-5 and TRBJ1-2; D is possibly TRBD1 (5 bases). The CDR3 covers 15 residues. The V gene lost 5 bases and the J gene lost 7 bases, with 20 bases spanning the gap. CDR1 MNHEY and CDR2 SVGAGI come from the germline V gene. The CDR3 DNA reads TGTGCCAGCAGTCCCTTGGCGGGGGACTTCGGTGGCTACACCTTC. Residues: CASSPLAGDFGGYTF.

The chain combines TRBV19 with TRBJ1-4; D is unresolved. V was cut by 3 bases and J by 7 bases, with 12 bases left in between. Germline V gene data show CDR1 as LNHDA and CDR2 as SQIVND (reference sequence). This CDR3 region has 14 residues. CDR3 coding DNA: TGTGCCAGTAGTATCGAAGTTCTGGGTGAAAAACTGTTTTTT. Its translation: CASSIEVLGEKLFF.